This entry lists 4 T cell receptor beta chains sequenced from one sample in a study of cytomegalovirus exposure and HLA in healthy donors (dated by TCRdb to 2017 to 2019). The library was generated by the immunoSEQ multiplex PCR assay. The multiplex PCR relied on a mix of 60 forward primers for TCR Vbeta segments and 13 reverse primers for TCR Jbeta segments. What TCRdb holds here is the immuneACCESS table cut down to in-frame rearrangements. Part of the clones is not present; checked against another copy, under half of the missing clones reflect an unresolved V gene, and the others are unexplained. The sample table contains 150,000 to 200,000 clones; only one count was recorded for roughly 77% of them. The top ten clones comprise around 4.6% of the sample. The sample comprised PBMCs. The receptors were sampled from a man younger than 35 in good health and CMV-seropositive.

The V gene is TRBV10-1, the J gene TRBJ2-3; 7 bases are shared with TRBD2. Germline assignment: CDR1 WNHNN and CDR2 SYGVQD (reference sequence). The V and J ends lost 7 bases and 4 bases, in that order; junction bases with no gene match: 11. This CDR3 comprises 15 residues. The CDR3 sequence is CASKATSVGADTQYF. In nucleotides, the CDR3 is TGCGCCAGCAAGGCAACTAGCGTAGGCGCAGATACGCAGTATTTT.

CDR3 residues: CASSESGQARKFF. The CDR3 nucleotides read TGTGCCAGCAGTGAATCTGGTCAGGCCAGGAAGTTCTTC. The V call is TRBV2, the J call TRBJ2-1; D not certain. V shed 2 bases and J shed 14 bases, with 16 bases lying between them. The V gene's germline CDR1 is SNHLY and CDR2 FYNNEI. The length of the CDR3 is 13 residues.

V usage is TRBV5-1 and J usage is TRBJ2-1; maybe TRBD2 (7 bases). Deletions cut 2 bases from V and 6 bases from J, with 15 bases between. This CDR3 contains 15 residues. Germline V gives CDR1 SGHRS, CDR2 YFSETQ. CDR3 amino acids: CASSFSSGGGNEQFF. DNA of the CDR3: TGCGCCAGCAGCTTCTCTAGCGGAGGGGGCAATGAGCAGTTCTTC.

Only a few counts were recorded for this clone. This chain's CDR3 is CASSLTSGGWYNEQFF. CDR3 nucleotides: TGTGCCAGCAGTTTGACTAGCGGGGGGTGGTACAATGAGCAGTTCTTC. The rearrangement links TRBV27 to TRBJ2-1; 13 bases align to TRBD2. There are 16 residues in the CDR3. Trimming cost V 3 bases and J 4 bases; bases outside gene matches: 3. Germline CDR1 reads MNHEY; CDR2 reads SMNVEV (reference sequence).